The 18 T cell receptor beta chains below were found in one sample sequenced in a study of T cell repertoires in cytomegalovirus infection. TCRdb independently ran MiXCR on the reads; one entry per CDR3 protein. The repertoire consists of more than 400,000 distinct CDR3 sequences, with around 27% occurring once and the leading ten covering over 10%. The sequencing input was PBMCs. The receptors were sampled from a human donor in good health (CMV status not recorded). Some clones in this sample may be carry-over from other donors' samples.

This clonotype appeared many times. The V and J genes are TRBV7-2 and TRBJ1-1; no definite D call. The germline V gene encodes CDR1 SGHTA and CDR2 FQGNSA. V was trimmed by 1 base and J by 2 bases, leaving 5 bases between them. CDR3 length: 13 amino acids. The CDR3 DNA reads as TGTGCCAGCAGCTTAGAGGGCAACACTGAAGCTTTCTTT. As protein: CASSLEGNTEAFF.

The CDR3 bases are TGTGCCAGCAGTACCATGACTAGCGGGAGGGCCGGGGAGCAGTTCTTC. Protein sequence: CASSTMTSGRAGEQFF. The chain carries TRBV12-3 or TRBV12-4 and TRBJ2-1; TRBD2 agrees at 14 bases. This CDR3 comprises 16 residues. With 5 bases clipped from V and 10 bases from J, the junction kept 10 bases outside the gene matches.

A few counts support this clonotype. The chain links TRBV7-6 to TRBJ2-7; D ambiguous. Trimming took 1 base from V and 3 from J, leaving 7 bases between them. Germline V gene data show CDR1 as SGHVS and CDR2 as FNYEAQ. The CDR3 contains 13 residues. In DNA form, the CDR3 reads TGTGCCAGCAGCTTAGGCGATTACTACGAGCAGTACGTC. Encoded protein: CASSLGDYYEQYV.

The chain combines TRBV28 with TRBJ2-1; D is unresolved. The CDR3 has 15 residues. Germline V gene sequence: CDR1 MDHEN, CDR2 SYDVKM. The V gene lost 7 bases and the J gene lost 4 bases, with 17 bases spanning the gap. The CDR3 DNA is TGTGCCAGCAACCCATCGGATAGGTTTTACAATGAGCAGTTCTTC. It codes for CASNPSDRFYNEQFF. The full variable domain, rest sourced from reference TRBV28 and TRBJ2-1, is DVKVTQSSRYLVKRTGEKVFLECVQDMDHENMFWYRQDPGLGLRLIYFSYDVKMKEKGDIPEGYSVSREKKERFSLILESASTNQTSMYLCASNPSDRFYNEQFFGPGTRLTVL.

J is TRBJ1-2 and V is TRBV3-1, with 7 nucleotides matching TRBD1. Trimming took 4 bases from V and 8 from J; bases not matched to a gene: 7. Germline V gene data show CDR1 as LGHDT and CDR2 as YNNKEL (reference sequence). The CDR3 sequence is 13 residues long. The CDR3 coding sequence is TGTGCCAGCAGCCGCGACAGGGCAGCCGGCTACACCTTC. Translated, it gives CASSRDRAAGYTF. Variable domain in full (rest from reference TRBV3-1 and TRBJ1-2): DTAVSQTPKYLVTQMGNDKSIKCEQNLGHDTMYWYKQDSKKFLKIMFSYNNKELIINETVPNRFSPKSPDKAHLNLHINSLELGDSAVYFCASSRDRAAGYTFGSGTRLTVV.

This CDR3 reads CAWSVGQAITDTQYF. The CDR3 DNA is TGTGCCTGGAGTGTCGGACAGGCGATCACAGATACGCAGTATTTT. The gene calls are TRBV30 and TRBJ2-3; 7 nucleotides match TRBD1. The V gene end was trimmed by 0 bases and the J gene end by 2 bases; junction bases not matched to a gene: 5. This CDR3 comprises 15 residues. Germline values: CDR1 GTSNPN, CDR2 SVGIG (reference sequence). Together with reference TRBV30 and TRBJ2-3, the CDR3 gives the full variable domain: SQTIHQWPATLVQPVGSPLSLECTVEGTSNPNLYWYRQAAGRGLQLLFYSVGIGQISSEVPQNLSASRPQDRQFILSSKKLLLSDSGFYLCAWSVGQAITDTQYFGPGTRLTVL.

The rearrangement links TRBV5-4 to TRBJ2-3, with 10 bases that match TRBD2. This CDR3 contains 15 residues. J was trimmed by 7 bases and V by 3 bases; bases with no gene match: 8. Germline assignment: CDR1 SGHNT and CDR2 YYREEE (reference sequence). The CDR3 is CASSSPTSGSYTQYF. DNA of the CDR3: TGTGCCAGCAGCTCCCCGACTAGCGGGTCGTATACGCAGTATTTT. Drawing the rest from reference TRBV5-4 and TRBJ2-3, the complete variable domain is ETGVTQSPTHLIKTRGQQVTLRCSSQSGHNTVSWYQQALGQGPQFIFQYYREEENGRGNFPPRFSGLQFPNYSSELNVNALELDDSALYLCASSSPTSGSYTQYFGPGTRLTVL.

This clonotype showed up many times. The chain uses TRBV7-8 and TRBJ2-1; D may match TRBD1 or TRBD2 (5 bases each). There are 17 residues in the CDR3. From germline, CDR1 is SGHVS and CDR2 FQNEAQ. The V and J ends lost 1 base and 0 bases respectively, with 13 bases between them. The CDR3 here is CASSLGGAGSSYNEQFF. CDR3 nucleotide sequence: TGTGCCAGCAGCTTAGGTGGGGCTGGGAGCTCCTACAATGAGCAGTTCTTC.

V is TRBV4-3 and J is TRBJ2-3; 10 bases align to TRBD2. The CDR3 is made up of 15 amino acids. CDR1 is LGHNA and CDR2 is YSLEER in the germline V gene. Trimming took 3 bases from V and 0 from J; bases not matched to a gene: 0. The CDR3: CASSQTSGSTDTQYF. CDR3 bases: TGCGCCAGCAGCCAGACTAGCGGGAGCACAGATACGCAGTATTTT.

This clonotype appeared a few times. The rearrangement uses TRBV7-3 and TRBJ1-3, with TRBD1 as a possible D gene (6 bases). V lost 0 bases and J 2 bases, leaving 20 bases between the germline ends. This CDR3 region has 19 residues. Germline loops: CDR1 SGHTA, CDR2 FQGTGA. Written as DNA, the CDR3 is TGTGCCAGCAGCTTAACGGGGGCGGCGGGGGCATTCCCTGGAAACACCATATATTTT. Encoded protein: CASSLTGAAGAFPGNTIYF.

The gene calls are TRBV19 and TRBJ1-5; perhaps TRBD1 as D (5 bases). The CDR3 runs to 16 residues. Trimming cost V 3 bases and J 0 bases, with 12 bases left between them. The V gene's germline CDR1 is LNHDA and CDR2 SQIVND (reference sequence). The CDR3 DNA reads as TGTGCCAGTAGTATCGGCAGGGTCGATAGCAATCAGCCCCAGCATTTT. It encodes CASSIGRVDSNQPQHF.

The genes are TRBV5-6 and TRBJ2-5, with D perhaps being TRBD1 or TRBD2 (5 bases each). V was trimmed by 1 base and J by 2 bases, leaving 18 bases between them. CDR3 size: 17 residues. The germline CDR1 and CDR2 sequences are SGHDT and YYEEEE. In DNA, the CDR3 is TGTGCCAGCAGCTTGAAGACCCGGGACGCGGTGCAAGAGACCCAGTACTTC. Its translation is CASSLKTRDAVQETQYF.

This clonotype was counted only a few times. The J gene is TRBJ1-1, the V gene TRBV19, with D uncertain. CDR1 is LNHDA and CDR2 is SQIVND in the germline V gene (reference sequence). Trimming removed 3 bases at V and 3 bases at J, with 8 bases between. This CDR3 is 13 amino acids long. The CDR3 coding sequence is TGTGCCAGTAGTATTCTGTTATACACTGAAGCTTTCTTT. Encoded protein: CASSILLYTEAFF.

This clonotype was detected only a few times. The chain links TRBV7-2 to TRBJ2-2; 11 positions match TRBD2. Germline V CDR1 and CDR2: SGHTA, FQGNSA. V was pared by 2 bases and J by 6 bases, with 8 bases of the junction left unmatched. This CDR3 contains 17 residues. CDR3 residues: CASSLTSGSGGAGELFF. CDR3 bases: TGTGCCAGCAGCTTAACTAGCGGGAGTGGAGGGGCCGGGGAGCTGTTTTTT.

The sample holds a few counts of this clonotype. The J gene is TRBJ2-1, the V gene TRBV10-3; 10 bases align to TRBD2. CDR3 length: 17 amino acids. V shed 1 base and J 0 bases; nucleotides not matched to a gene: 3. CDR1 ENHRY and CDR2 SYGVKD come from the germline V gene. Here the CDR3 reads CAISELASGSSYNEQFF. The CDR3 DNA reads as TGTGCCATCAGTGAGTTGGCTAGCGGGAGCTCCTACAATGAGCAGTTCTTC.

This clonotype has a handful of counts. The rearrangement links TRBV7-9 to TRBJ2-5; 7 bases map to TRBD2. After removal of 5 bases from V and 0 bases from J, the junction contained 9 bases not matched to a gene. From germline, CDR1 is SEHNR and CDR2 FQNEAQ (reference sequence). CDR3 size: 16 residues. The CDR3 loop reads CASSDRGDANQETQYF. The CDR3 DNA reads TGTGCCAGCAGCGACCGGGGGGACGCAAACCAAGAGACCCAGTACTTC.

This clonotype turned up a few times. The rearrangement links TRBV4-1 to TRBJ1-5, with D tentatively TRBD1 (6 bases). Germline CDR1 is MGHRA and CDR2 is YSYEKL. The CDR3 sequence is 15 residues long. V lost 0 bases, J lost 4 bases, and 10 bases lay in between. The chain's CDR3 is CASSQDGQINQPQHF. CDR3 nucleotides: TGCGCCAGCAGCCAAGATGGACAGATAAATCAGCCCCAGCATTTT.

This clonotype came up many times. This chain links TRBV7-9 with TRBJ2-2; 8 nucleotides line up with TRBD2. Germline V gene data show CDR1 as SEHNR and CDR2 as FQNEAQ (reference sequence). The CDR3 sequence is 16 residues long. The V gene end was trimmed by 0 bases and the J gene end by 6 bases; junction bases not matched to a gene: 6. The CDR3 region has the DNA TGTGCCAGCAGCTTAGCGAGCGGGAGAACGCCCGGGGAGCTGTTTTTT. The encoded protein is CASSLASGRTPGELFF.